The entry below describes one T cell receptor (beta chain). Its antigen remains unidentified. Base-call qualities are not available, and no considerably larger clone is one nucleotide away. Library preparation employed the immunoSEQ multiplex PCR assay. The table comes from immuneACCESS by way of TCRdb, which keeps in-frame sequences with V and J called. Part of the clones is missing from these tables; in studies checked, under half for an unresolved V gene and the rest for unknown reasons. The sample yields about 70,000 clones; roughly 97% were counted once. Of the sample, roughly 0.21% is held by the ten largest clones. The data are from a study of technical replicates of blood from a handful of donors (dated by TCRdb to between 2016 and 2019). The cysteine opens and the phenylalanine closes a CDR3 of 14 amino acids. The retained sequence is limited to the CDR3, 42 bases, with the frame set at the first base. CDR1 SGHNT and CDR2 YYREEE are derived from the germline V gene (reference sequence). Here V drops 0 bases and J drops 6 bases, and the junction holds 5 bases not matched to any gene.

The sample comprised T cells isolated from PBMCs. In this chain, TRBV5-4 is recombined with TRBJ2-7, with 8 bases aligning to TRBD2. The TCR sequence derives from a human donor in good health. The CDR3 amino acid sequence is: CASSLGGTRREQYF. The DNA sequence reads TGTGCCAGCAGCTTGGGGGGGACTAGACGCGAGCAGTACTTC.